The 27 T cell receptor beta chains listed next were all sequenced from one sample in a study of tumor and adjacent non-tumor tissue in lung cancer. A modified ARM-PCR protocol with three rounds of nested PCR amplified TCRbeta. TCRdb called the multiplex PCR reads again in MiXCR, with one record for every CDR3 protein. The sample comprises approximately 140,000 distinct CDR3 sequences, roughly 66% of which are singletons, and 15% to 20% rests with the top ten. No cell sorting was done before RNA was extracted from the tissue. What was sequenced was lung tumor tissue. The origin of the receptors is a man aged 55 to 70 with small cell lung cancer.

Turning to this clonotype: A clone one base away is much larger, so this may be a read error. This chain joins TRBV6-1 and TRBJ2-5; tentative D call: TRBD1 (6 bases). Deletions cut 10 bases from V and 1 base from J, with 13 bases between. The V gene's germline CDR1 is MNHNS and CDR2 SASEGT. The CDR3 totals 13 residues. DNA for the CDR3: TGTGCCATCAGAGGACAGTGCCAAGAGACCCAGTACTTC. It is translated as CAIRGQCQETQYF.

Turning to this clonotype: This sequence is one base from a far larger clone and is likely a read error. CDR3 DNA sequence: TGTGCCAGCAGTCGACAGGGCTATGACTACACCTTC. Its translation is CASSRQGYDYTF. The rearrangement links TRBV14 to TRBJ1-2, with 7 bases matching TRBD1. There are 12 residues in the CDR3. Germline CDR1 SGHDN, CDR2 FVKESK.

A few counts support this clonotype. DNA for the CDR3: TGCAGTGCTAGTGGGAAGACAGGGACAGATACGCAGTATTTT. As protein: CSASGKTGTDTQYF. The rearrangement links TRBV20-1 to TRBJ2-3; the match to TRBD1 covers 7 bases. Unmatched junction bases numbered 6, after V lost 3 bases and J lost 3 bases. Germline V gives CDR1 DFQATT, CDR2 SNEGSKA (reference sequence). CDR3 length: 14 amino acids.

This chain joins TRBV5-5 and TRBJ2-1; tentatively, D is TRBD1 (6 bases). The CDR3 consists of 14 residues. V dropped 9 bases and J dropped 7 bases, with 20 bases sitting between them. Germline lookup yields CDR1 SGHKS and CDR2 YYEKEE (reference sequence). The CDR3 loop reads CATESQGHYNEQFF. CDR3 bases: TGTGCCACCGAGAGTCAGGGACACTATAATGAGCAGTTCTTC.

The chain carries TRBV5-1 and TRBJ2-3; either TRBD1 or TRBD2 may fit D (5 bases each). Trimming cost V 3 bases and J 5 bases, with 13 bases left between them. The CDR3 length is 14 residues. Germline V CDR1 and CDR2: SGHRS, YFSETQ. CDR3 region: CASSSLGTQDTQYF. Here the CDR3 DNA reads TGCGCCAGCAGCTCCCTCGGGACCCAAGATACGCAGTATTTT.

V usage is TRBV6-1 and J usage is TRBJ1-1; a weak D match, TRBD1 (6 bases). Looked up from germline, CDR1 is MNHNS and CDR2 is SASEGT. The CDR3 is 16 residues long. Trimming pared 1 base from V and 3 bases from J, leaving 15 bases between. This CDR3 reads CASSEVGAIADTEAFF. CDR3 DNA: TGTGCCAGCAGTGAAGTGGGGGCCATTGCGGACACTGAAGCTTTCTTT.

Details on this clonotype: A much larger clone differs from this one at a single base, so this may be a read error. This chain joins TRBV5-6 and TRBJ2-3; possible D gene TRBD1, 5 bases. This CDR3 is 15 amino acids long. Trimming took off 3 bases at V and 2 bases at J, with 13 bases between the two ends. Germline V gene data show CDR1 as SGHDT and CDR2 as YYEEEE. CDR3 nucleotide sequence: TGTGCCAGCAGCTCGCTGGGGCTGAACACAGATACGCAGTATTTT. It is translated as CASSSLGLNTDTQYF. Complete variable domain (other parts from reference TRBV5-6 and TRBJ2-3): DAGVTQSPTHLIKTRGQQVTLRCSPKSGHDTVSWYQQALGQGPQFIFQYYEEEERQRGNFPDRFSGHQFPNYSSELNVNALLLGDSALYLCASSSLGLNTDTQYFGPGTRLTVL.

This clonotype was seen a handful of times. The chain is built from TRBV11-3 and TRBJ1-1, with D possibly being TRBD1 (5 bases). The germline gives CDR1 SGHNT, CDR2 YENEEA. Between the trimmed V and J ends, which lost 0 bases and 9 bases, there was a span of 11 bases. This CDR3 contains 13 residues. CDR3 loop: CASSLEGGTQAFF. CDR3 DNA sequence: TGTGCCAGCAGCTTAGAGGGGGGTACGCAAGCTTTCTTT.

Details on this clonotype: The junction departs from the called germline gene at one end, perhaps through a read error. The chain combines TRBV5-1 with TRBJ2-5, with TRBD2 matching 8 bases. The CDR3 length is 14 residues. The germline CDR1 and CDR2 sequences are SGHRS and YFSETQ. The CDR3 nucleotides are TGCGCCACCAGCTTAGGACTAGCCCCGGAGACCCAGTACTTC. It encodes CATSLGLAPETQYF.

V and J are TRBV11-3 and TRBJ1-1; D remains ambiguous. The V gene lost 0 bases and the J gene lost 3 bases, with 5 bases spanning the gap. The length of the CDR3 is 13 residues. Germline-derived CDR1 and CDR2 are SGHNT and YENEEA. The CDR3 region has the DNA TGTGCCAGCAGCTTAGACTGGGACACTGAAGCTTTCTTT. As protein: CASSLDWDTEAFF.

CDR3 region: CASSIAGYPYNEQFF. The DNA for the CDR3 is TGTGCCAGCAGTATCGCGGGTTACCCCTACAATGAGCAGTTCTTC. V gene TRBV11-2 combines with J gene TRBJ2-1; a weak D match, TRBD2 (5 bases). The V gene lost 6 bases and the J gene lost 2 bases, with 14 bases spanning the gap. The V gene's germline CDR1 is SGHAT and CDR2 FQNNGV. The CDR3 loop spans 15 amino acids.

This clonotype was counted ten times or more. The V and J genes are TRBV29-1 and TRBJ2-3, with D maybe TRBD2 (5 bases). V was cut by 5 bases and J by 4 bases, with 19 bases left in between. The CDR3 is 15 amino acids. In germline, CDR1 is SQVTM, CDR2 ANQGSEA. The chain's CDR3 is CSVRPAASGADTQYF. The CDR3 nucleotides read TGCAGCGTTCGCCCCGCGGCCTCCGGGGCAGATACGCAGTATTTT.

Only a few counts were recorded for this clonotype. The chain joins TRBV12-3 or TRBV12-4 to TRBJ1-2, with D uncertain. The V end was cut by 6 bases, the J end by 2 bases, with 10 bases between. The CDR3 spans 13 residues. The CDR3 is CASSPQANYGYTF. The CDR3 DNA reads as TGTGCCAGCAGCCCCCAGGCGAACTATGGCTACACCTTC.

This chain joins TRBV11-3 and TRBJ2-1; D is ambiguous. Germline-derived CDR1 and CDR2 are SGHNT and YENEEA. V was clipped by 7 bases and J by 8 bases, with 21 bases between them. CDR3 size: 15 residues. The CDR3 region has the DNA TGTGCCAGCAACCGTATCCGCAGGTCTAGAGATGAGCAGTTCTTC. As protein: CASNRIRRSRDEQFF. Complete variable domain (other parts from reference TRBV11-3 and TRBJ2-1): EAGVVQSPRYKIIEKKQPVAFWCNPISGHNTLYWYLQNLGQGPELLIRYENEEAVDDSQLPKDRFSAERLKGVDSTLKIQPAELGDSAVYLCASNRIRRSRDEQFFGPGTRLTVL.

The chain links TRBV6-5 to TRBJ2-6; no reliable D call. The germline V and J ends were trimmed by 4 bases and 4 bases, with 8 bases remaining between them. CDR3 length: 14 residues. Germline CDR1 is MNHEY and CDR2 is SVGAGI. The CDR3 sequence: CASSFPKGANVLTF. CDR3 DNA sequence: TGTGCCAGCAGTTTCCCGAAGGGGGCCAACGTCCTGACTTTC.

This chain uses TRBV10-3 with TRBJ2-2; 7 bases map to TRBD2. The CDR3 loop spans 15 amino acids. Germline CDR1 ENHRY, CDR2 SYGVKD. Unmatched junction bases numbered 6, after V lost 2 bases and J lost 6 bases. The CDR3 nucleotides read TGTGCCATCAGTGAGGGACTAGTCTCGCCCGGGGAGCTGTTTTTT. This sequence encodes CAISEGLVSPGELFF.

This clonotype was seen a handful of times. The genes are TRBV29-1 and TRBJ1-2; no reliable D call. The V gene lost 2 bases and the J gene lost 8 bases, with 9 bases spanning the gap. In germline, CDR1 is SQVTM, CDR2 ANQGSEA. The CDR3 has 11 residues. In DNA, the CDR3 is TGCAGCGTTGAAAGGGCCAAGGGCTACACCTTC. This translates into CSVERAKGYTF.

Regarding this clonotype: Given a much more abundant clone one base away, this may be a read error. Here the CDR3 reads CASSGGLVGTDMQYF. CDR3 nucleotide sequence: TGTGCCAGCAGTGGAGGCCTGGTCGGCACAGATATGCAGTATTTT. The V and J genes are TRBV6-1 and TRBJ2-3; D unresolved. The CDR3 totals 15 residues. Germline assignment: CDR1 MNHNS and CDR2 SASEGT.

Turning to this clonotype: The CDR3 carries no conserved terminal phenylalanine or tryptophan, so it likely arises from a read error. This chain connects TRBV29-1 to TRBJ2-5; D perhaps matches TRBD2 (6 bases). With 7 bases removed from V and 3 bases from J, the gap between germline ends came to 15 bases. This CDR3 is built from 13 residues. Germline loops: CDR1 SQVTM, CDR2 ANQGSEA. The CDR3 loop reads CSGFFSGKETQYI. DNA for the CDR3: TGCAGCGGGTTCTTTAGCGGTAAAGAGACCCAGTACATC.

This clonotype has more than one count but fewer than ten. CDR3 amino acids: CASSPGLAENTQYF. The CDR3 DNA reads TGTGCCAGCAGCCCGGGACTAGCGGAGAATACGCAGTATTTT. V gene TRBV7-9 combines with J gene TRBJ2-3, with TRBD2 matching 11 bases. This CDR3 is built from 14 residues. Germline loops: CDR1 SEHNR, CDR2 FQNEAQ (reference sequence). Trimming removed 5 bases from V and 7 bases from J; junction bases left unmatched: 5.

The CDR3 DNA follows: TGCAGTGCTAGTGCGGCAGACACAGATACGCAGTATTTT. As protein: CSASAADTDTQYF. The V call is TRBV20-1, the J call TRBJ2-3, with D uncertain. Trimming removed 3 bases at V and 2 bases at J, with 9 bases between. The CDR3 extends over 13 amino acids. The germline gives CDR1 DFQATT, CDR2 SNEGSKA (reference sequence).

This clonotype was recorded once. Being one base from a much bigger clone, this may be a read error. This chain links TRBV4-2 with TRBJ2-7, with 7 bases identical to TRBD2. The CDR3 length is 15 residues. Germline CDR1 reads LGHNA; CDR2 reads YNFKEQ. V shed 1 base, J shed 4 bases, and the junction held 7 bases outside the gene matches. CDR3 protein: CASSQVGREKYEQYF. CDR3 DNA sequence: TGTGCCAGCAGCCAAGTGGGGCGGGAGAAGTACGAGCAGTACTTC.

As concerns this clonotype: This clone may be a read error of a much larger clone one base away. The chain is built from TRBV5-4 and TRBJ2-7; no definite D call. The germline CDR1 and CDR2 sequences are SGHNT and YYREEE (reference sequence). This CDR3 contains 13 residues. This CDR3 reads CVSSLVPSGEQYF. CDR3 sequence (DNA): TGTGTCAGCAGCTTGGTCCCCTCCGGCGAGCAGTACTTC. The full variable domain, in which reference TRBV5-4 and TRBJ2-7 provide the parts outside the CDR3, is ETGVTQSPTHLIKTRGQQVTLRCSSQSGHNTVSWYQQALGQGPQFIFQYYREEENGRGNFPPRFSGLQFPNYSSELNVNALELDDSALYLCVSSLVPSGEQYFGPGTRLTVT.

A word on this clonotype: A much larger clone lies one base from this, so it may be a read error. The rearrangement links TRBV20-1 to TRBJ2-5, with D perhaps TRBD1 (6 bases). The germline gives CDR1 DFQATT, CDR2 SNEGSKA (reference sequence). The CDR3 contains 13 residues. The CDR3 coding sequence is TGCAGTACTAGGTTCAGGGGCGGCGAGACCCAGTACTTC. Protein: CSTRFRGGETQYF.

Concerning this clonotype: A much larger clonotype is one base distant, so this may be a read error. The chain employs TRBV6-6 and TRBJ2-3; tentative D call: TRBD2 (5 bases). With 9 bases removed from V and 1 base from J, the gap between germline ends came to 11 bases. Germline CDR1 reads MNHNY; CDR2 reads SVGAGI (reference sequence). There are 13 residues in the CDR3. The CDR3 DNA reads as TGTGCCAGTGGGTTGGAGGGCACAGATACGCAGTATTTT. Protein product: CASGLEGTDTQYF.

In its sample, this clonotype was seen many times. This chain joins TRBV11-3 and TRBJ2-7, with D tentatively TRBD1 (5 bases). The germline CDR1 and CDR2 sequences are SGHNT and YENEEA. The CDR3 consists of 14 residues. V lost 5 bases, J lost 2 bases, and 13 bases lay in between. CDR3 sequence: CASSKTALAYEQYF. The CDR3 DNA reads as TGTGCCAGCAGCAAGACAGCACTGGCCTACGAGCAGTACTTC.

The chain links TRBV6-1 to TRBJ2-3; either TRBD1 or TRBD2 may supply D (5 bases each). Trimming took off 6 bases at V and 8 bases at J, with 21 bases between the two ends. Germline CDR1 is MNHNS and CDR2 is SASEGT. The CDR3 has 15 amino acids. Written as DNA, the CDR3 is TGTGCCAGCAGCTCGGGGCAGGCCTTTGTTGGTACGCAGTATTTT. Translation gives CASSSGQAFVGTQYF.